Listed below are T cell receptor beta chains from one sample, sequenced in a study of early T cells in non-severe SARS-CoV-2 infection. TCRdb reprocessed the 5' RACE reads with MiXCR, giving one entry per CDR3 protein. Here the sample spans approximately 20,000 distinct CDR3 sequences, 4.2% being singletons. Sequenced input: whole blood. The receptors stem from an adult who was a healthcare worker with PCR-confirmed SARS-CoV-2 infection or an uninfected control (not recorded which). CDR3s include the opening cysteine and the closing phenylalanine or tryptophan. D genes are given only for firm matches. For some rows the clone size is stated as once, few or many, or as a class when expanded; others skip it.

D gene: NA
V gene: TRBV20-1
clone size: many
J gene: TRBJ2-7
CDR3 DNA: TGCAGTGCTAGGGCAGTGTACGAGCAGTACTTC
CDR3 protein: CSARAVYEQYF

D gene: NA
V gene: TRBV6-1
clone size: many
J gene: TRBJ2-1
CDR3 DNA: TGTGCCAGCAGTTTTAGCTGGGGGGATAAGTTCTTC
CDR3 protein: CASSFSWGDKFF

D gene: NA
V gene: TRBV19
clone size: many
J gene: TRBJ1-2
CDR3 DNA: TGTGCCAGTAGGAGGTTAGAGAACTATGGCTACACCTTC
CDR3 protein: CASRRLENYGYTF

D gene: NA
V gene: TRBV29-1
clone size: NA
J gene: TRBJ1-1
CDR3 DNA: TGCAGCGTGTCAAGGGGGGCTGAAGCTTTCTTT
CDR3 protein: CSVSRGAEAFF

D gene: NA
V gene: TRBV7-6
clone size: many
J gene: TRBJ2-1
CDR3 DNA: TGTGCCAGCAGCTTAGATTATGGGGGGAACAATGAGCAGTTCTTC
CDR3 protein: CASSLDYGGNNEQFF

D gene: NA
V gene: TRBV20-1
clone size: many
J gene: TRBJ2-3
CDR3 DNA: TGCAGTGCTGAGGGAACAGATACGCAGTATTTT
CDR3 protein: CSAEGTDTQYF

D gene: TRBD1
V gene: TRBV7-9
clone size: medium-sized
J gene: TRBJ1-6
CDR3 DNA: TGTGCCAGCAGCTCGACAGGGGCGAGCTCCTATAATTCACCCCTCCACTTT
CDR3 protein: CASSSTGASSYNSPLHF

D gene: TRBD1
V gene: TRBV27
clone size: few
J gene: TRBJ1-2
CDR3 DNA: TGTGCCAGCAGGACCCGGGACAGGGTACGGGATGGCTACACCTTC
CDR3 protein: CASRTRDRVRDGYTF

D gene: NA
V gene: TRBV7-2
clone size: many
J gene: TRBJ2-1
CDR3 DNA: TGTGCCAGCAGCCACGACACCTACAATGAGCAGTTCTTC
CDR3 protein: CASSHDTYNEQFF

D gene: NA
V gene: TRBV4-1
clone size: many
J gene: TRBJ2-1
CDR3 DNA: TGCGCCAGCAGCCCCGGACTCTCCTACAATGAGCAGTTCTTC
CDR3 protein: CASSPGLSYNEQFF

D gene: NA
V gene: TRBV23-1
clone size: many
J gene: TRBJ2-7
CDR3 DNA: TGCGCCAGCAGTCAAAACCACAAGGGCTGGAGCTACGAGCAGTACTTC
CDR3 protein: CASSQNHKGWSYEQYF

D gene: NA
V gene: TRBV9
clone size: many
J gene: TRBJ1-1
CDR3 DNA: TGTGCCAGCAGCGTAGGAGGGGCCTCGAACACTGAAGCTTTCTTT
CDR3 protein: CASSVGGASNTEAFF

D gene: NA
V gene: TRBV5-1
clone size: many
J gene: TRBJ2-7
CDR3 DNA: TGCGCCAGCAGCTTGGGTCCATCCGCAGATTACTACGAGCAGTACTTC
CDR3 protein: CASSLGPSADYYEQYF

D gene: NA
V gene: TRBV20-1
clone size: many
J gene: TRBJ1-1
CDR3 DNA: TGCAGTGCTCCTCGACCCGGGGCTGAAGCTTTCTTT
CDR3 protein: CSAPRPGAEAFF

D gene: TRBD1
V gene: TRBV6-5
clone size: many
J gene: TRBJ1-6
CDR3 DNA: TGTGCCAGCAGTTCCACGGACAGGGTAGCCTATAATTCACCCCTCCACTTT
CDR3 protein: CASSSTDRVAYNSPLHF

D gene: TRBD1
V gene: TRBV7-3
clone size: many
J gene: TRBJ1-1
CDR3 DNA: TGTGCCAGCAGCTTAACATTAAGAGGACAGGGCAACCAAAACACTGAAGCTTTCTTT
CDR3 protein: CASSLTLRGQGNQNTEAFF

D gene: NA
V gene: TRBV6-6
clone size: many
J gene: TRBJ1-6
CDR3 DNA: TGTGCCAGCAGTTATAAGGGCCCCCTCCACTTT
CDR3 protein: CASSYKGPLHF

D gene: NA
V gene: TRBV29-1
clone size: NA
J gene: TRBJ1-1
CDR3 DNA: TGCAGCGTCCGAACCCCGGGGGTATCCTTAGAAGCTTTCTTT
CDR3 protein: CSVRTPGVSLEAFF

D gene: NA
V gene: TRBV4-3
clone size: NA
J gene: TRBJ2-1
CDR3 DNA: TGCGCCAGCAGCCAAGATCGTCCGAGGCAGGCCTTTACATTCTTC
CDR3 protein: CASSQDRPRQAFTFF

D gene: NA
V gene: TRBV3-1
clone size: many
J gene: TRBJ2-6
CDR3 DNA: TGTGCCAGTAGGATTGCCTCTGGGGCCAACGTCCTGACTTTC
CDR3 protein: CASRIASGANVLTF

D gene: NA
V gene: TRBV7-3
clone size: many
J gene: TRBJ2-2
CDR3 DNA: TGTGCCAGCAGCACAACTGGGTTGAGGACCGGGGAGCTGTTTTTT
CDR3 protein: CASSTTGLRTGELFF

D gene: NA
V gene: TRBV29-1
clone size: many
J gene: TRBJ1-4
CDR3 DNA: TGCAGCGCCACCGACAGAATTAATGAAAAACTGTTTTTT
CDR3 protein: CSATDRINEKLFF

D gene: NA
V gene: TRBV29-1
clone size: medium-sized
J gene: TRBJ1-3
CDR3 DNA: TGCAGTGCACAGGGAGGGGATTTGGGCTCTGGAAACACCATATATTTT
CDR3 protein: CSAQGGDLGSGNTIYF

D gene: NA
V gene: TRBV24-1
clone size: many
J gene: TRBJ2-5
CDR3 DNA: TGTGCCACCGGATTCGGGGAGACCCAGTACTTC
CDR3 protein: CATGFGETQYF

D gene: TRBD2
V gene: TRBV20-1
clone size: many
J gene: TRBJ2-4
CDR3 DNA: TGCAGTGCAAGACTAGCGGACCCCTCCGACAAAAACATTCAGTACTTC
CDR3 protein: CSARLADPSDKNIQYF

D gene: NA
V gene: TRBV2
clone size: many
J gene: TRBJ1-1
CDR3 DNA: TGTGCCAGCAGGGGCCGGACACTTATGCCTGAAGCTTTCTTT
CDR3 protein: CASRGRTLMPEAFF

D gene: NA
V gene: TRBV15
clone size: many
J gene: TRBJ1-4
CDR3 DNA: TGTGCCACCAGCAGAGCAGGGCTTGCAACTAATGAAAAACTGTTTTTT
CDR3 protein: CATSRAGLATNEKLFF

D gene: TRBD2
V gene: TRBV9
clone size: many
J gene: TRBJ2-1
CDR3 DNA: TGTGCCAGCAGCTCCGCGGGGGGGTTGACTGTCAATGAGCAGTTCTTC
CDR3 protein: CASSSAGGLTVNEQFF

D gene: NA
V gene: TRBV7-2
clone size: medium-sized
J gene: TRBJ1-3
CDR3 DNA: TGTGCCAGCAGCCCGGTCGGGGGGCGAGGAAACACCATATATTTT
CDR3 protein: CASSPVGGRGNTIYF

D gene: NA
V gene: TRBV10-3
clone size: many
J gene: TRBJ2-1
CDR3 DNA: TGTGCCATCAGTGAAGGACTAGGGGGGAGGGATGAGCAGTTCTTC
CDR3 protein: CAISEGLGGRDEQFF

D gene: TRBD2
V gene: TRBV20-1
clone size: many
J gene: TRBJ2-3
CDR3 DNA: TGCAGTGCTCTACCTAGCGGGGGGCCCATGGATACGCAGTATTTT
CDR3 protein: CSALPSGGPMDTQYF

D gene: NA
V gene: TRBV6-2/TRBV6-3
clone size: NA
J gene: TRBJ2-7
CDR3 DNA: TGTGCCACCGAGACAGCTTCCTACGAGCAGTACTTC
CDR3 protein: CATETASYEQYF

D gene: NA
V gene: TRBV2
clone size: NA
J gene: TRBJ1-2
CDR3 DNA: TGTGCCAGCCAATGGGCCAGAAGTACCGGCGGCTACACCTTC
CDR3 protein: CASQWARSTGGYTF

D gene: NA
V gene: TRBV12-3/TRBV12-4
clone size: many
J gene: TRBJ2-7
CDR3 DNA: TGTGCCAGCTGCACCGTACAGGGCTCCCACGAGCAGTACTTC
CDR3 protein: CASCTVQGSHEQYF

D gene: TRBD1
V gene: TRBV20-1
clone size: many
J gene: TRBJ1-1
CDR3 DNA: TGCAGTGCTTCCCCGGGACAGGGAAGAATTGTTAACACTGAAGCTTTCTTT
CDR3 protein: CSASPGQGRIVNTEAFF

D gene: NA
V gene: TRBV29-1
clone size: many
J gene: TRBJ1-1
CDR3 DNA: TGCAGCGTTGAATTTCAGGCAGGGGAGACTGAAGCTTTCTTT
CDR3 protein: CSVEFQAGETEAFF

D gene: TRBD1
V gene: TRBV2
clone size: many
J gene: TRBJ2-6
CDR3 DNA: TGTGCCAGCAGATCGGGACAGGGGCGGACTGGGGCCAACGTCCTGACTTTC
CDR3 protein: CASRSGQGRTGANVLTF

D gene: NA
V gene: TRBV20-1
clone size: many
J gene: TRBJ2-7
CDR3 DNA: TGCAGTGCTGCCGGGGGAGACTACGAGCAGTACTTC
CDR3 protein: CSAAGGDYEQYF

D gene: TRBD1
V gene: TRBV4-2
clone size: few
J gene: TRBJ2-6
CDR3 DNA: TGTGCCAGCAGCCAACTACAGGGGAGACTGTTTGATGGGGCCAACGTCCTGACTTTC
CDR3 protein: CASSQLQGRLFDGANVLTF

D gene: NA
V gene: TRBV5-1
clone size: many
J gene: TRBJ1-1
CDR3 DNA: TGCGCCAGCAGCCTTCGGTCTGAAGCTTCTGAAGCTTTCTTT
CDR3 protein: CASSLRSEASEAFF

D gene: NA
V gene: TRBV20-1
clone size: many
J gene: TRBJ1-1
CDR3 DNA: TGCAGTGCTAAGGGGAACACTGAAGCTTTCTTT
CDR3 protein: CSAKGNTEAFF

D gene: TRBD1
V gene: TRBV5-4
clone size: many
J gene: TRBJ2-6
CDR3 DNA: TGTGCCAGCAGCAGGGGGACAGTTAAAGGGGCCAACGTCCTGACTTTC
CDR3 protein: CASSRGTVKGANVLTF

D gene: NA
V gene: TRBV21-1
clone size: few
J gene: TRBJ2-5
CDR3 DNA: TGTGCCAGGGAGCGGGGAATCTTCCAAGAGACCCAGTACTTC
CDR3 protein: CARERGIFQETQYF

D gene: TRBD1
V gene: TRBV7-9
clone size: many
J gene: TRBJ1-2
CDR3 DNA: TGTGCCAGCAGCCCGGACGGACAGGGGGCCTCTGGCTACACCTTC
CDR3 protein: CASSPDGQGASGYTF

D gene: NA
V gene: TRBV12-3/TRBV12-4
clone size: many
J gene: TRBJ2-4
CDR3 DNA: TGTGCCAGCAGTCCAAACCGGGAGACAGTAAGCTTC
CDR3 protein: CASSPNRETVSF